The 28 T cell receptor beta chains in this list originate from one sample, sequenced in a study of regulatory T cells in long-lasting Graves disease. Relying on iRepertoire HTBI primers and Arm-PCR of CDR3 regions, the team built TCR beta libraries. MiXCR was run by TCRdb on the multiplex PCR reads, yielding one entry per CDR3 protein. The data contain over 400,000 distinct CDR3 sequences, approximately 15% of them singletons. Time point noted: newly diagnosed GD, antithyroid drugs for less than 3 months. Isolated PBMC RNA provided the starting material for the TCR library. These data were also reused for a study on T cells in Graves' hyperthyroidism and ophthalmopathy.

The sequences come from peripheral blood mononuclear cells (PBMCs), collected at new diagnosis, from a patient treated with antithyroid drugs. These receptors all come from a woman in her 50s with Graves disease.

The sample holds many counts of this clonotype. The rearrangement uses TRBV27 and TRBJ2-7, with 12 bases that match TRBD2. V was pared by 3 bases and J by 0 bases, with 9 bases of the junction left unmatched. This CDR3 contains 18 residues. Germline V lookup: CDR1 MNHEY, CDR2 SMNVEV (reference sequence). The CDR3 loop reads CASSFRASGRDFSYEQYF. The CDR3 DNA sequence: TGTGCCAGCAGTTTCCGGGCTAGCGGGAGGGATTTCTCCTACGAGCAGTACTTC.

A few counts support this clonotype. V is TRBV4-1 and J is TRBJ2-7; D not resolved. V lost 0 bases to trimming and J lost 2 bases, with 11 bases between them. CDR1 is MGHRA, CDR2 YSYEKL, per germline. This CDR3 comprises 15 residues. CDR3 amino acids: CASSQERARTYEQYF. In DNA form, the CDR3 reads TGCGCCAGCAGCCAAGAACGCGCCAGGACCTACGAGCAGTACTTC.

This clonotype has at least ten counts. The chain joins TRBV7-8 to TRBJ2-7, with D unclear. Trimming took 5 bases from V and 2 from J, leaving 13 bases between them. Germline CDR1 SGHVS, CDR2 FQNEAQ. The CDR3 is 14 residues long. The CDR3 region is CASSTTRAPYEQYF. The DNA of the CDR3 is TGTGCCAGCAGCACCACTCGGGCCCCCTACGAGCAGTACTTC.

The chain recombines TRBV20-1 with TRBJ2-3, with TRBD2 identical over 7 bases. Trimming removed 6 bases from V and 5 bases from J; junction bases left unmatched: 11. This CDR3 region has 14 residues. Germline V gives CDR1 DFQATT, CDR2 SNEGSKA (reference sequence). The CDR3 sequence: CSASIGLVGDTQYF. The DNA for the CDR3 is TGCAGTGCCTCAATCGGACTAGTGGGAGATACGCAGTATTTT.

The sample holds many counts of this clonotype. The chain is built from TRBV3-1 and TRBJ2-7, with D perhaps matching TRBD1 or TRBD2 (5 bases each). This CDR3 has 14 residues. The germline V and J ends were trimmed by 4 bases and 0 bases, with 10 bases remaining between them. CDR1 is LGHDT, CDR2 YNNKEL, per germline (reference sequence). DNA of the CDR3: TGTGCCAGCAGCCCGGGACCTATCTCCTACGAGCAGTACTTC. Its protein is CASSPGPISYEQYF.

This clonotype was counted at least ten times. The rearrangement uses TRBV7-3 and TRBJ2-7, with 8 nucleotides matching TRBD2. CDR3 length: 15 amino acids. Trimming at V came to 6 bases and at J to 3 bases, leaving 10 bases not matched to a gene. Germline CDR1 reads SGHTA; CDR2 reads FQGTGA. The CDR3 DNA reads TGTGCCAGCAGTTCCGCAAGCGGGAGTCTCTACGAGCAGTACTTC. Translated, it gives CASSSASGSLYEQYF. The full variable domain, in which reference TRBV7-3 and TRBJ2-7 provide the parts outside the CDR3, is GAGVSQTPSNKVTEKGKYVELRCDPISGHTALYWYRQSLGQGPEFLIYFQGTGAADDSGLPNDRFFAVRPEGSVSTLKIQRTERGDSAVYLCASSSASGSLYEQYFGPGTRLTVT.

Concerning this clonotype itself: As the CDR3 is not closed by the conserved phenylalanine or tryptophan, this likely results from a read error. The DNA is left out, because the CDR3 cannot be placed on it with certainty; the CDR3 is given as TCRdb lists it. The chain uses TRBV10-3 and TRBJ2-1; TRBD1 is the table's D call and was not checked against the DNA. The CDR3 totals 18 residues, both ends included. Germline V CDR1 and CDR2: ENHRY, SYGVKD. The CDR3 sequence is CAISESPGQGSSYNEQSS.

In regard to this clonotype: A far larger clone is one nucleotide away, so this likely arose from a read error. The chain links TRBV28 to TRBJ2-3, with D possibly being TRBD1 (5 bases). The J call could be wrong; TRBJ2-7 is a better fit for the DNA end. Germline CDR1 reads MDHEN; CDR2 reads SYDVKM. The CDR3 loop spans 14 amino acids. The CDR3 spells CASSSEQDPYEQYF. The CDR3 coding sequence is TGTGCCAGCAGTTCGGAACAGGACCCCTACGAGCAGTACTTC.

The chain combines TRBV20-1 with TRBJ1-2; 9 bases agree with TRBD1. The CDR3 loop spans 15 amino acids. The germline CDR1 and CDR2 sequences are DFQATT and SNEGSKA (reference sequence). After removal of 6 bases from V and 1 base from J, the junction contained 9 bases not matched to a gene. The CDR3: CSAPRTGDNNYGYTF. The CDR3 nucleotides are TGCAGTGCACCCCGGACAGGGGATAATAACTATGGCTACACCTTC.

This clonotype was found a few times. The genes are TRBV2 and TRBJ1-5, with 8 bases matching TRBD1. In germline, CDR1 is SNHLY, CDR2 FYNNEI. This CDR3 is 16 amino acids long. Trimming removed 5 bases from V and 9 bases from J; junction bases left unmatched: 15. The CDR3 nucleotides are TGTGCCAGCAGTCCGCGACAGGGGTGGGCTCCTTTGCCCCAGCATTTT. Amino acids: CASSPRQGWAPLPQHF.

J is TRBJ2-3 and V is TRBV6-1, with 12 bases identical to TRBD2. V gave up 6 bases and J gave up 2 bases; unmatched junction bases: 6. The CDR3 is 16 residues long. The germline CDR1 and CDR2 sequences are MNHNS and SASEGT. CDR3 coding DNA: TGTGCCAGCAGCGAACTAGCGGGAGGTGACACAGATACGCAGTATTTT. Protein product: CASSELAGGDTDTQYF.

The chain joins TRBV9 to TRBJ1-3; D is undetermined. The CDR3 totals 13 residues. Germline-derived CDR1 and CDR2 are SGDLS and YYNGEE. Trimming took 0 bases from V and 2 from J, leaving 3 bases between them. CDR3 loop: CASSVEAGNTIYF. In DNA form, the CDR3 reads TGTGCCAGCAGCGTAGAGGCTGGAAACACCATATATTTT.

This clonotype was seen many times. V and J are TRBV12-3 or TRBV12-4 and TRBJ2-2; TRBD2 matches at 13 bases. After removal of 6 bases from V and 7 bases from J, the junction contained 14 bases not matched to a gene. CDR3 length: 18 residues. The CDR3 loop reads CASSILGLAGDRGGELFF. The CDR3 nucleotides read TGTGCCAGCAGCATCCTTGGACTAGCGGGAGATCGGGGCGGGGAGCTGTTTTTT.

This clonotype was observed a handful of times. This may arise from a read error, as a much more abundant clone is one base away. The CDR3 sequence is CASSLYSLAGGVTDTQYF. CDR3 nucleotide sequence: TGTGCCAGCAGTCTTTACAGCCTAGCGGGAGGGGTCACAGATACGCAGTATTTT. The V call is TRBV6-2 or TRBV6-3, the J call TRBJ2-3, with TRBD2 identical over 12 bases. The junction had 11 bases not matched to a gene; V was cut back by 5 bases and J by 2 bases. Germline CDR1 reads MNHEY; CDR2 reads SVGEGT. The CDR3 is 18 amino acids.

This clonotype was detected only a few times. This chain connects TRBV14 to TRBJ2-5, with 7 bases aligning to TRBD1. The germline V gene has CDR1 SGHDN and CDR2 FVKESK. Germline trimming cut 4 bases from V and 5 bases from J; bases unmatched to any gene: 13. This CDR3 is 16 amino acids long. In DNA form, the CDR3 reads TGTGCCAGCAGCCTAATCCGGGACAGAGCTTTTGAGACCCAGTACTTC. It specifies CASSLIRDRAFETQYF.

This clonotype was detected only a few times. The chain employs TRBV5-1 and TRBJ2-7, with a possible D match to TRBD2 (6 bases). The V gene's germline CDR1 is SGHRS and CDR2 YFSETQ. The germline V and J ends were trimmed by 4 bases and 2 bases, with 13 bases remaining between them. The CDR3 runs 14 residues. CDR3 sequence reads: CASSTEAGTYEQYF. The CDR3 DNA is TGCGCCAGCAGCACCGAGGCGGGAACCTACGAGCAGTACTTC.

This clonotype was detected many times. The chain carries TRBV7-9 and TRBJ2-7; 7 nucleotides agree with TRBD2. V gave up 2 bases and J gave up 5 bases; unmatched junction bases: 6. The germline V gene encodes CDR1 SEHNR and CDR2 FQNEAQ (reference sequence). This CDR3 has 14 residues. Here the CDR3 reads CASSLSGGGNEQYF. Here the CDR3 DNA reads TGTGCCAGCAGCTTATCGGGGGGAGGAAACGAGCAGTACTTC.

There are many counts of this clonotype. The chain couples TRBV18 to TRBJ2-7; tentative D call: TRBD1 (6 bases). CDR3 size: 13 residues. Germline-derived CDR1 and CDR2 are KGHSH and LQKENI. Trimming shortened V by 5 bases and J by 2 bases, and 10 bases separated the two germline ends. The CDR3 region has the DNA TGTGCCAGCTCATCCCGGGACACCTACGAGCAGTACTTC. The encoded protein is CASSSRDTYEQYF. The variable domain in full, completed from reference TRBV18 and TRBJ2-7, reads NAGVMQNPRHLVRRRGQEARLRCSPMKGHSHVYWYRQLPEEGLKFMVYLQKENIIDESGMPKERFSAEFPKEGPSILRIQQVVRGDSAAYFCASSSRDTYEQYFGPGTRLTVT.

This clonotype appeared many times. The chain couples TRBV28 to TRBJ2-1; TRBD2 might be the D (7 bases). V dropped 5 bases and J dropped 3 bases, with 32 bases sitting between them. The CDR3 totals 21 residues. Germline CDR1 and CDR2: MDHEN and SYDVKM. The CDR3 sequence is CASSTPSWTVKFGTNYNEQFF. The CDR3 region has the DNA TGTGCCAGCAGTACCCCGTCCTGGACAGTAAAATTTGGGACTAACTACAATGAGCAGTTCTTC. The full variable domain, with the rest looked up from reference TRBV28 and TRBJ2-1, is DVKVTQSSRYLVKRTGEKVFLECVQDMDHENMFWYRQDPGLGLRLIYFSYDVKMKEKGDIPEGYSVSREKKERFSLILESASTNQTSMYLCASSTPSWTVKFGTNYNEQFFGPGTRLTVL.

This clonotype was seen only a few times. The CDR3 reads CASSLLGGTSGESDTQYF. The CDR3 coding sequence is TGTGCCAGCAGCTTGTTGGGGGGAACTAGCGGGGAATCAGATACGCAGTATTTT. The V gene is TRBV5-6, the J gene TRBJ2-3, with 10 bases aligning to TRBD2. Germline CDR1 and CDR2: SGHDT and YYEEEE. This CDR3 is 18 amino acids long. V dropped 1 base and J dropped 4; count of bases not matched to a gene: 12.

The sample holds a few counts of this clonotype. The rearrangement joins TRBV5-1 to TRBJ2-1; the match to TRBD2 covers 10 bases. The J segment lost 0 bases and the V segment lost 5 bases, leaving 8 bases of the junction unmatched. CDR1 is SGHRS, CDR2 YFSETQ, per germline. This CDR3 comprises 17 residues. The CDR3 nucleotides are TGCGCCAGCAGTTTTACTAGCGGGACGAGCTCCTACAATGAGCAGTTCTTC. As protein: CASSFTSGTSSYNEQFF.

This clonotype was observed many times. The chain has TRBV24-1 and TRBJ2-1, with a possible D match to TRBD1 (5 bases). The CDR3 length is 14 residues. Trimming cost V 4 bases and J 8 bases, with 14 bases left between them. Germline V CDR1 and CDR2: KGHDR, SFDVKD. The DNA for the CDR3 is TGTGCCACCAGTGACCCGGGCAGGGTGGATGAGCAGTTCTTC. This sequence encodes CATSDPGRVDEQFF.

This clonotype occurred a few times. The chain joins TRBV9 to TRBJ2-1; either TRBD1 or TRBD2 may supply D (5 bases each). Germline CDR1 reads SGDLS; CDR2 reads YYNGEE. This CDR3 has 19 amino acids. Trimming took off 4 bases at V and 0 bases at J, with 23 bases between the two ends. CDR3 amino acids: CASSRPGTGRKSSYNEQFF. CDR3 coding DNA: TGTGCCAGCAGCCGTCCTGGCACGGGGCGCAAAAGCTCCTACAATGAGCAGTTCTTC. The full variable domain, rest sourced from reference TRBV9 and TRBJ2-1, is DSGVTQTPKHLITATGQRVTLRCSPRSGDLSVYWYQQSLDQGLQFLIQYYNGEERAKGNILERFSAQQFPDLHSELNLSSLELGDSALYFCASSRPGTGRKSSYNEQFFGPGTRLTVL.

This clonotype was detected ten times or more. V and J are TRBV3-1 and TRBJ1-1, with D unresolved. This CDR3 contains 13 residues. V was cut by 0 bases and J by 5 bases, with 7 bases left in between. In germline, CDR1 is LGHDT, CDR2 YNNKEL (reference sequence). Here the CDR3 DNA reads TGTGCCAGCAGCCAAGAGAGACGTACTGAAGCTTTCTTT. Protein product: CASSQERRTEAFF.

This clonotype showed up many times. The rearrangement joins TRBV2 to TRBJ1-2; D may be TRBD1 (5 bases). This CDR3 comprises 13 residues. The germline V and J ends were trimmed by 6 bases and 2 bases, with 10 bases remaining between them. CDR1 is SNHLY, CDR2 FYNNEI, per germline. CDR3 bases: TGTGCCAGCAGCGGGACCCTGAACTATGGCTACACCTTC. This codes for CASSGTLNYGYTF.

This chain uses TRBV4-1 with TRBJ1-4; 10 bases line up with TRBD1. CDR3 length: 15 residues. Germline-derived CDR1 and CDR2 are MGHRA and YSYEKL. Trimming took 1 base from V and 5 from J; bases not matched to a gene: 1. CDR3 coding DNA: TGCGCCAGCAGCCAAGGGGGACAGGGGAATGAAAAACTGTTTTTT. Translating it yields CASSQGGQGNEKLFF.

The V and J genes are TRBV9 and TRBJ1-6; no clear D gene. Looked up from germline, CDR1 is SGDLS and CDR2 is YYNGEE. CDR3 length: 15 amino acids. With 0 bases removed from V and 9 bases from J, the gap between germline ends came to 13 bases. The CDR3 reads CASSVGGGHGSPLHF. CDR3 sequence (DNA): TGTGCCAGCAGCGTAGGAGGCGGCCATGGTTCACCCCTCCACTTT.

Ten or more counts support this clonotype. CDR3 DNA sequence: TGTGCCAGCAGTTGGGGCACTGAAGCTTTCTTT. This gives the protein CASSWGTEAFF. V and J are TRBV12-3 or TRBV12-4 and TRBJ1-1, with no clear D. V was clipped by 4 bases and J by 4 bases, with 4 bases between them. The CDR3 runs 11 residues.